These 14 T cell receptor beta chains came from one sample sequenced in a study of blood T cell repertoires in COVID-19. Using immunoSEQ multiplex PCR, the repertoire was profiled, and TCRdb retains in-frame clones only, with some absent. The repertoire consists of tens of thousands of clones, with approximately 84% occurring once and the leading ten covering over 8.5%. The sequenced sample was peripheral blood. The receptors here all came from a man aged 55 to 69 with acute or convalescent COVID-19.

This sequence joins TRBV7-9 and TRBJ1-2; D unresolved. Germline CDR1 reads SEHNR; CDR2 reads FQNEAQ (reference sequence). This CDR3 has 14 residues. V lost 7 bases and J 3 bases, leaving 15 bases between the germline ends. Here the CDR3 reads CASKGGLYDYGYTF. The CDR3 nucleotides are TGTGCCAGCAAGGGAGGCCTCTATGACTATGGCTACACCTTC.

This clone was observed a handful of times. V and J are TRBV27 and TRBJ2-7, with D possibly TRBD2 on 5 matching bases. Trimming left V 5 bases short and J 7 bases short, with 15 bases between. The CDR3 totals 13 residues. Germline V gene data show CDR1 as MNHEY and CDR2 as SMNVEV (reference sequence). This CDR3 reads CASSRRADGEQYF. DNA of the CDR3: TGTGCCAGCAGTAGGCGGGCGGACGGTGAGCAGTACTTC.

CDR3 sequence (DNA): TGTGCCAGCCAGATTACCTATAATTCACCCCTCCACTTT. It yields the protein CASQITYNSPLHF. The V and J genes are TRBV6-5 and TRBJ1-6; D ambiguous. The CDR3 runs to 13 residues. Germline V gives CDR1 MNHEY, CDR2 SVGAGI. V lost 8 bases, J lost 2 bases, and 7 bases lay in between.

The CDR3 sequence is CASTAGTGGYEQYF. DNA of the CDR3: TGTGCCAGCACCGCCGGGACAGGGGGCTACGAGCAGTACTTC. The V and J genes are TRBV2 and TRBJ2-7, with TRBD1 matching 11 bases. This CDR3 spans 14 amino acids. Trimming cost V 7 bases and J 3 bases; bases outside gene matches: 5. Germline CDR1 SNHLY, CDR2 FYNNEI. Drawing the rest from reference TRBV2 and TRBJ2-7, the complete variable domain is EPEVTQTPSHQVTQMGQEVILRCVPISNHLYFYWYRQILGQKVEFLVSFYNNEISEKSEIFDDQFSVERPDGSNFTLKIRSTKLEDSAMYFCASTAGTGGYEQYFGPGTRLTVT.

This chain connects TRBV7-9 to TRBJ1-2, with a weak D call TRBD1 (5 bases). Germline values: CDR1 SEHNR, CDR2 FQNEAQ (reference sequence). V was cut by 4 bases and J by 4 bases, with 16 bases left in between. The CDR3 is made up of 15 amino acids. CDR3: CASSSGVRGVYGYTF. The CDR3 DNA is TGTGCCAGCAGCTCTGGCGTACGGGGGGTCTATGGCTACACCTTC.

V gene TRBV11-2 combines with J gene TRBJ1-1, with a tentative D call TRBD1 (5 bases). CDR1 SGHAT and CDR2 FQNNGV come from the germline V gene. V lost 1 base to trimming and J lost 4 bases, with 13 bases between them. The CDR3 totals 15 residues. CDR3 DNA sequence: TGTGCCAGCAGCTTAGTTAGGGGATCGGTCACTGAAGCTTTCTTT. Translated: CASSLVRGSVTEAFF.

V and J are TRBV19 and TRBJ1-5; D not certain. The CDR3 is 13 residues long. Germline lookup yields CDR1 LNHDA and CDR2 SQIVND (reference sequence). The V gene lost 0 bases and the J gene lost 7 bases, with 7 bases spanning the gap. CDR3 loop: CASSIDGGQPQHF. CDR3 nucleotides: TGTGCCAGTAGTATAGACGGAGGACAGCCCCAGCATTTT.

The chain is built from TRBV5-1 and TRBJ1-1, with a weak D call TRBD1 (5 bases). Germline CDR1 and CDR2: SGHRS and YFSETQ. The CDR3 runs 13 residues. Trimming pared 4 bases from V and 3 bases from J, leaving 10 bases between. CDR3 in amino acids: CASSLQEDTEAFF. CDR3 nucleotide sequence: TGCGCCAGCAGCCTACAGGAAGACACTGAAGCTTTCTTT.

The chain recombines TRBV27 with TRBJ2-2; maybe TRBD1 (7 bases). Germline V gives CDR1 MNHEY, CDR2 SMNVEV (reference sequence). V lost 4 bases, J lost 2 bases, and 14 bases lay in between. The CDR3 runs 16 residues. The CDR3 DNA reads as TGTGCCAGCAGTTCCCAGGGGGGCCTCAACACCGGGGAGCTGTTTTTT. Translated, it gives CASSSQGGLNTGELFF.

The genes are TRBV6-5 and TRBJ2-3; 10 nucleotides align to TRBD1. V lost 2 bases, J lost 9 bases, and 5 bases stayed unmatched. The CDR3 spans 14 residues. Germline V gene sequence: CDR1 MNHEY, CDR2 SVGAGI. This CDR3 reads CASSYTRTGGTQYF. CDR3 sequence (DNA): TGTGCCAGCAGTTACACCCGGACAGGGGGGACGCAGTATTTT.

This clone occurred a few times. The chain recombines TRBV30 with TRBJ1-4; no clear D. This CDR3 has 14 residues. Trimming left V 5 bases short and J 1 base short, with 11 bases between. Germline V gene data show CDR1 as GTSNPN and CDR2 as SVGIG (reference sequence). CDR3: CAWGQGRTNEKLFF. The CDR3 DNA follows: TGTGCCTGGGGGCAAGGGAGAACTAATGAAAAACTGTTTTTT.

The CDR3 DNA reads as TGCAGCGTTATTCGACGGAGCTCCTACAATGAGCAGTTCTTC. As protein: CSVIRRSSYNEQFF. The chain uses TRBV29-1 and TRBJ2-1; D is uncertain. The germline V and J ends were trimmed by 5 bases and 0 bases, with 11 bases remaining between them. The CDR3 totals 14 residues. CDR1 is SQVTM, CDR2 ANQGSEA, per germline.

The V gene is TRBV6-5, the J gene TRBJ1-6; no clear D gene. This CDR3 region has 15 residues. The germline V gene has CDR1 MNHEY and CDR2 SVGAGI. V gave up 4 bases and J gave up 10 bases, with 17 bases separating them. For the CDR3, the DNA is TGTGCCAGCAGTTTCAGCCCCGGGAGCCCCTCACCCCTCCACTTT. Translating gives CASSFSPGSPSPLHF.

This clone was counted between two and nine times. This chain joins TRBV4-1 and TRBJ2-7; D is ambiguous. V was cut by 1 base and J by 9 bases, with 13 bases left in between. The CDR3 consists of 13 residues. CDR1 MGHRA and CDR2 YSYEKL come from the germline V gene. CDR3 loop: CASSQVQTGPQYF. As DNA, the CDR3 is TGCGCCAGCAGCCAAGTTCAGACGGGTCCGCAGTACTTC.